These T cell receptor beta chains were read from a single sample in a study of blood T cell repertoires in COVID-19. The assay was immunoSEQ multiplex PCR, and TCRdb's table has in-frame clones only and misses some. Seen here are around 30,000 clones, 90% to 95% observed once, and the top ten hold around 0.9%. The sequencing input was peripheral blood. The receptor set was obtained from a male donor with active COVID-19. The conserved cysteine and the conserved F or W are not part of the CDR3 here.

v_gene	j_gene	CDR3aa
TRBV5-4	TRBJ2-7	ASSFGGGLSYEQY
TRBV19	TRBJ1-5	ASNDRGNQPQH
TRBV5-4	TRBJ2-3	ASSPSTDTQY
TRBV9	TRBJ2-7	ASSVGVGEAYEQY
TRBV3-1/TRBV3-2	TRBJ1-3	ASSRQGNTIY
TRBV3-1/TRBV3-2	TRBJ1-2	ASSPPGVRRLGYT
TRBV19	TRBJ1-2	ASSISDYGYT
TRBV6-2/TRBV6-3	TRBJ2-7	ASSYSRGQGAGNEQY
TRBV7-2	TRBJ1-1	ASSLGLRGRAAF
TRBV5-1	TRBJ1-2	ASSLGLGDYGYT
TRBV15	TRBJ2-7	ATSRGVIRAGSYEQY
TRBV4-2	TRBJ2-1	ASSLQGDEQF
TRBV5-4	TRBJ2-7	ASSLQVSYEQY
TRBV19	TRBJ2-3	ASSTIGPGGDTQY
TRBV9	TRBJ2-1	ASSVVGRGAYNEQF
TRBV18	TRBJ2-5	ASSPLSQETQY
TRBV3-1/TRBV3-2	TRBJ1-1	ASSQGARAWVAF
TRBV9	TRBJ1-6	ASSADGFLH
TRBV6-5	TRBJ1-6	ASSYFIGVGSPLH
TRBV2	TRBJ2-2	ASSDQNTGELF
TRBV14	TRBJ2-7	ASSQGRGVYEQY
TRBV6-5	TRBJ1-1	ASGGQGAPTEAF
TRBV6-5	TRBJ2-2	ASRTGTGNTGELF
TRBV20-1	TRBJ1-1	RGSKGTEAF
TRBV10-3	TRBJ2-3	AISTGQSTDTQY
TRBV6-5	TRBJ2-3	ASSYSPQGAGDTQY
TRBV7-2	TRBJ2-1	ASSPTGGRTYNEQF
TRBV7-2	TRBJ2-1	ASSPPGTHYNEQF
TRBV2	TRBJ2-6	ASRDTGAGANVLT
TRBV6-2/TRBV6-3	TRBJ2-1	ASSTTTGGPTYNEQF
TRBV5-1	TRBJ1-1	ASRRWLGTYTEAF
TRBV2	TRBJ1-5	ASTGQYDSNQPQH
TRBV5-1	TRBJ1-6	ASSFGPNNSPLH
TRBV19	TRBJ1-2	ASSIKTKTSYGYT
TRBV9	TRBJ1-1	ASGPGVAF
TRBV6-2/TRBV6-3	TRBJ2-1	ASRPLAGLSSYNEQF
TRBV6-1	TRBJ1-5	ASSEVRQNQPQH
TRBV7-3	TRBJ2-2	ASSLFTGGGELF
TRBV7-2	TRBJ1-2	ASSSGTGEGNGYT
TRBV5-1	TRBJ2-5	ASSLQLAVQETQY
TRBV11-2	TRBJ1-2	ASSLGTGTGSGYT
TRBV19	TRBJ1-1	VTKRSMNTEAF
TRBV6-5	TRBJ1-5	ASSQTGGNQPQH
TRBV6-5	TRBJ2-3	ASTRDYLGDTQY
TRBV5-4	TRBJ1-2	ASSLDRTGGYT
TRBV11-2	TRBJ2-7	ASSPSGTFNRQY
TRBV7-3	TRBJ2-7	ASSLGTGGPSSYEQY
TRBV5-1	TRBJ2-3	ASSLQGEDTQY
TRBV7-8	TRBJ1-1	ASSTESTGVMNTEAF
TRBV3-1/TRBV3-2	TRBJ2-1	ASSQDMGLAEQF
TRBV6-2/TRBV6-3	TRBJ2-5	ASSWGAQETQY
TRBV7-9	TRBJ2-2	ASSLDRFPGELF
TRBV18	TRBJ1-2	ASSTTGGPYGYT
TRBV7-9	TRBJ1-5	ASSLFSHSEVNQPQH
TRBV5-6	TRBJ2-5	ASRVTSGSQETQY